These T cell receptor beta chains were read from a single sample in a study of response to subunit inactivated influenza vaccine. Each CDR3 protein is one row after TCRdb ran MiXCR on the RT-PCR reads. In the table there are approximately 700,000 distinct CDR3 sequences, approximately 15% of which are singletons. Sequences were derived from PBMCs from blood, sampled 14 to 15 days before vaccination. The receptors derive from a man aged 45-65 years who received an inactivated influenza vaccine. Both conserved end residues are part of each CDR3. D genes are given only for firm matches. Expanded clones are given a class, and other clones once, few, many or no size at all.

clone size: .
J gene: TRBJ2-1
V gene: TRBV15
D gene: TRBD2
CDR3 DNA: TGTGCCACCAGCAAATTGACTAGCGGGGGGGTATACAATGAGCAGTTCTTC
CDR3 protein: CATSKLTSGGVYNEQFF

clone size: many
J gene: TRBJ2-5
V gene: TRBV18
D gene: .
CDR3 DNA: TGTGCCAGCTCACTCGCGGGAAATAAAGAGACCCAGTACTTC
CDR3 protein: CASSLAGNKETQYF

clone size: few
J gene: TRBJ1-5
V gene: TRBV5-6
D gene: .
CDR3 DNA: TGTGCCAGCAGACTCTGGAACAATCAGCCCCAGCATTTT
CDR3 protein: CASRLWNNQPQHF

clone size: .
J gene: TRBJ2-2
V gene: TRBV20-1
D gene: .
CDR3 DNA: TGCAGTGCTTCAAGCGGACGGGAGAACACCGGGGAGCTGTTTTTT
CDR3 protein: CSASSGRENTGELFF

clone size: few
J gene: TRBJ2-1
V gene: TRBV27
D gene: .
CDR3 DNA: TGTGCCAGCAGTGTACGTAAAGCCTACAATGAGCAGTTCTTC
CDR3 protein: CASSVRKAYNEQFF

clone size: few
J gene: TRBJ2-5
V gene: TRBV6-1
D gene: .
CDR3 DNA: TGTGCCAGCAGGGCCCTAGTCTCGGAGACCCAGTACTTC
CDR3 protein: CASRALVSETQYF

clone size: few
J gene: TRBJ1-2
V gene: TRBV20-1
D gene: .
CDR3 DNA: TGCAGTGCAATACAGGAGGGGACAAAAGGCTACACCTTC
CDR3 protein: CSAIQEGTKGYTF

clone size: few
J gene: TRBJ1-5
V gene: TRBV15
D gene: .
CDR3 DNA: TGTGCCACCAGCAGAGATTTGGGGGTGTTGGAGCCCCAGCATTTT
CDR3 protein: CATSRDLGVLEPQHF

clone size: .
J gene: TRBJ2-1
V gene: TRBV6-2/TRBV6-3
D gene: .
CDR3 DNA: TGTGCCAGCAGTTACATGCGGTCCCCATACAATGAGCAGTTCTTC
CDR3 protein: CASSYMRSPYNEQFF

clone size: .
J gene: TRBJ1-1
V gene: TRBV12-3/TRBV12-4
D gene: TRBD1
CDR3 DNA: TGTGCCAGCAGTTCCGGGGACAGGGGAATATCCAACACTGAAGCTTTCTTT
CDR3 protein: CASSSGDRGISNTEAFF

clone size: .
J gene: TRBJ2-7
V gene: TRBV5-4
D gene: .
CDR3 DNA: TGTGCCAGCAGCTTGGAGGAGGGTTCCGGGCACGAGCAGTACTTC
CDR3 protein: CASSLEEGSGHEQYF

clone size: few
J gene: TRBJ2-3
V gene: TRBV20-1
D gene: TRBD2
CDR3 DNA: TGCAGTGCCGCCCGGAGCGGGGGGAGGACAGATACGCAGTATTTT
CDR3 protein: CSAARSGGRTDTQYF

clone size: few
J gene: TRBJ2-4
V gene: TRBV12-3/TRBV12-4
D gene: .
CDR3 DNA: TGTGCCAGCAGCCCCCGATCTAACCTAGCCAAAAACATTCAGTACTTC
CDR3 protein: CASSPRSNLAKNIQYF

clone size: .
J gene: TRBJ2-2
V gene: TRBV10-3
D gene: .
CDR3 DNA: TGTGCCATCATGGAAAACGGGGAGCTGTTTTTT
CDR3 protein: CAIMENGELFF

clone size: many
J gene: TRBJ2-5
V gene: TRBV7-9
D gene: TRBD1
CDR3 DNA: TGTGCCAGCAGCACCGGGACAGCTGTACAAGAGACCCAGTACTTC
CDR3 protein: CASSTGTAVQETQYF

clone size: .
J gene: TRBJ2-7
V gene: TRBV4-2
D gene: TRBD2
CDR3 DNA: TGTGCCAGCAGCCAACAAACTAGCGGGGGGACCTACGAGCAGTACTTC
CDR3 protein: CASSQQTSGGTYEQYF

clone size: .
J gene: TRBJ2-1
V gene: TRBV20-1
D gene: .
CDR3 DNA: TGCAGTGCTAGAGATTTGGGGCGGAACAATGAGCAGTTCTTC
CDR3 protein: CSARDLGRNNEQFF

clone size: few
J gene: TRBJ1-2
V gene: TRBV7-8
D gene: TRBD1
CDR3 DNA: TGTGCCAGCAGCTTCCGGGACAGATACTATGGCTACACCTTC
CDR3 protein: CASSFRDRYYGYTF

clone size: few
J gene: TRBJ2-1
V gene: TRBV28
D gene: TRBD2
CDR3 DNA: TGTGCCAGCGGAACGGGCTCCGGGACTAGCTTTTCCTACAATGAGCAGTTCTTC
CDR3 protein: CASGTGSGTSFSYNEQFF

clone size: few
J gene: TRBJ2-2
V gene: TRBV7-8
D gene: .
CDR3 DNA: TGTGCCAGCAGCCCTCGGATTAACGGGGAGCTGTTTTTT
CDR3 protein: CASSPRINGELFF